This T cell receptor (beta chain) was obtained from a study of blood T cell repertoires in COVID-19. Across the whole study: Sources were T cells, B-cell-depleted T cells, or PBMCs; the material itself was cDNA or gDNA.

A Seattle source enrolled patients during active infection and followed them longitudinally. Clones were read by immunoSEQ multiplex PCR, and TCRdb kept only the in-frame ones, dropping some. The data contain around 190,000 clones, roughly 82% of them seen just once; the ten biggest clones take up roughly 8%. This CDR3 has 18 amino acids. Unmatched junction bases numbered 14, after V lost 4 bases and J lost 6 bases. Germline V gene data show CDR1 as SGHDT and CDR2 as YYEEEE. The sample comprised peripheral blood. The source is an older woman with COVID-19, enrolled during active disease. The chain employs TRBV5-6 and TRBJ1-5; 12 bases map to TRBD1. The CDR3 loop is CASSAGTGGRSPGQPQHF. CDR3 DNA sequence: TGTGCCAGCAGCGCAGGGACAGGGGGCCGTTCGCCGGGTCAGCCCCAGCATTTT.